These T cell receptor beta chains were read from a single sample in a study of T-cell reconstitution after alpha-beta-depleted transplantation in children. TCRdb reprocessed the PCR reads via MiXCR and lists one record per CDR3 protein. The sample yields 150,000 to 200,000 distinct CDR3 sequences, 6.5% to 7.5% seen once. The sample here was PBMCs from the stem cell graft donor, taken from the stem cell graft. The source is a human donor who donated a stem cell graft to a child with Wiskott-Aldrich syndrome. Both conserved end residues are part of each CDR3. Where a row states a size, it is once, few, many or the class of an expanded clone; other rows omit it.

v_call,clone_size,j_call,cdr3_aa
TRBV7-9,NA,TRBJ2-1,CASTFLRENYNEQFF
TRBV6-5,NA,TRBJ1-3,CASSRDTSAGNTIYF
TRBV4-1,many,TRBJ2-1,CASSQVIGSNNEQFF
TRBV7-9,many,TRBJ2-1,CASNRAGGPHEQFF
TRBV30,NA,TRBJ2-3,CAWSEGTRRSSHPQYF
TRBV24-1,many,TRBJ2-7,CATSDPVVGEQYF
TRBV27,many,TRBJ2-1,CASRQQNEQFF
TRBV10-3,many,TRBJ2-2,CAISPSSGANTGELFF
TRBV29-1,many,TRBJ2-3,CSVGSSTSADTQYF
TRBV15,many,TRBJ1-2,CATSRAPTVNYGYTF
TRBV5-6,many,TRBJ2-1,CASSPGTRPYNEQFF
TRBV6-1,many,TRBJ2-3,CASSEFRTTDTQYF
TRBV10-3,NA,TRBJ1-5,CAISRQGTDQPQHF
TRBV6-5,many,TRBJ1-6,CASSPQGGYSPLHF
TRBV20-1,many,TRBJ2-7,CSARPGQVYEQYF
TRBV7-9,many,TRBJ2-3,CASSPAAGDLGTQYF
TRBV2,few,TRBJ2-1,CASSNPRFGGTYNEQFF
TRBV10-3,many,TRBJ2-1,CAISGGGGAYNEQFF
TRBV20-1,many,TRBJ2-7,CSARMAFSYEQYF
TRBV20-1,many,TRBJ2-5,CSLAGTVGETQYF
TRBV12-3/TRBV12-4,many,TRBJ1-2,CASSLNLNYGYTF
TRBV5-1,NA,TRBJ2-5,CASSWGTGTSETQYF
TRBV14,many,TRBJ2-7,CASSPGQGASYEQYF
TRBV7-8,NA,TRBJ2-7,CASSFLGRSYEQYF
TRBV20-1,many,TRBJ2-5,CSALSWELETQYF
TRBV25-1,many,TRBJ2-1,CASSPGQYNNEQFF
TRBV25-1,many,TRBJ2-2,CASSEDKPGTGNTGELFF
TRBV4-2,many,TRBJ2-1,CASSYDQPYNEQFF
TRBV3-1,NA,TRBJ1-6,CASSQGAGNSPLHF
TRBV6-5,many,TRBJ2-5,CASSRVVAGGETQYF
TRBV4-1,many,TRBJ1-4,CASSRMPGTNEKLFF
TRBV20-1,many,TRBJ1-1,CSARRQGARGAFF
TRBV5-1,many,TRBJ2-1,CASRLTGTGENEQFF
TRBV20-1,many,TRBJ2-4,CSVPGLAGGAKNIQYF
TRBV18,NA,TRBJ2-1,CASSPRREAVGDEQFF
TRBV6-1,few,TRBJ2-2,CASSPTGTGGAGELFF
TRBV5-1,few,TRBJ2-3,CASRTQGGPDTQYF
TRBV6-5,few,TRBJ2-3,CASSYDGAGSTDTQYF
TRBV20-1,NA,TRBJ2-5,CSALRTGIEETQYF
TRBV5-1,many,TRBJ2-7,CASSLLQGAGEQYF